The clone carrying this T cell receptor (beta chain) was observed many times. This entry belongs to a study of low-dose radiotherapy and immunotherapy resistance in tumors. On the study more broadly: Intravenous nivolumab 240 mg every two weeks plus ipilimumab 1 mg/kg every six weeks was given to patients.

V was clipped by 1 base and J by 2 bases; unmatched bases: 8. The V gene's germline CDR1 is SGDLS and CDR2 YYNGEE. The CDR3 is 17 amino acids. Time point reported: before trial treatment. With TRAV- and TRBV-specific primers, first-strand cDNA was made, covering the alpha and beta chains. Amplification, which lasted 20 PCR cycles, used a constant-region primer and V-primer adapter to amplify TCRs. The authors amplified isolated mRNA by in vitro transcription. TCRdb ran MiXCR on the reads and lists one entry per CDR3 protein. Here the sample spans approximately 90,000 distinct CDR3 sequences, roughly a sixth being singletons.

The input for sequencing was PBMCs, taken before treatment. This clonotype was sampled from a male donor with prostate cancer. The V and J genes are TRBV9 and TRBJ2-1; TRBD1 agrees at 8 bases. DNA of the CDR3: TGTGCCAGCAGCGTACAACCCCGGGACAGGCCCTACAATGAGCAGTTCTTC. This encodes CASSVQPRDRPYNEQFF.